This entry lists 16 T cell receptor beta chains sequenced from one sample in a study of T cell responses to AZD1222 COVID-19 vaccine. TCRdb's table, derived via immunoSEQ multiplex PCR, lists solely in-frame clones and lacks some. The sample records around 140,000 clones, 86% being singletons. Sample: peripheral blood, taken 28 days after the second AZD1222 dose. These receptors originate from an adult who received the AZD1222 COVID-19 vaccine.

The rearrangement links TRBV6-5 to TRBJ1-5; D might be TRBD1 (6 bases). CDR1 is MNHEY, CDR2 SVGAGI, per germline. CDR3 size: 12 residues. The V gene lost 7 bases and the J gene lost 4 bases, with 8 bases spanning the gap. The CDR3 sequence is CASKGVNQPQHF. In DNA form, the CDR3 reads TGTGCCAGCAAGGGGGTGAATCAGCCCCAGCATTTT.

V and J are TRBV3-1 (or the pseudogene TRBV3-2) and TRBJ1-1; D is perhaps TRBD1 (5 bases). The CDR3 consists of 13 residues. Germline V gene data show CDR1 as LGHDT and CDR2 as YNNKEL (reference sequence). Trimming took 1 base from V and 6 from J, leaving 9 bases between them. In DNA, the CDR3 is TGTGCCAGCAGCCAAGGGGGCGCGGCTGAAGCTTTCTTT. Encoded protein: CASSQGGAAEAFF.

V gene TRBV4-1 combines with J gene TRBJ1-1, with unresolved D. Germline V gives CDR1 MGHRA, CDR2 YSYEKL. There are 14 residues in the CDR3. V lost 8 bases, J lost 5 bases, and 18 bases lay in between. The CDR3 loop is CASRLGFTGTEAFF. The CDR3 bases are TGCGCCAGCCGGCTAGGCTTTACGGGGACTGAAGCTTTCTTT.

The chain recombines TRBV18 with TRBJ1-2; D is possibly TRBD1 (5 bases). CDR1 and CDR2 from the germline V gene are KGHSH and LQKENI. Trimming cost V 3 bases and J 8 bases, with 16 bases left between them. The CDR3 contains 14 residues. For the CDR3, the DNA is TGTGCCAGCTCACCGGACAATTCGGGGATGGGCTACACCTTC. This encodes CASSPDNSGMGYTF.

This rearrangement joins TRBV5-1 to TRBJ1-2; D unclear. The germline V gene has CDR1 SGHRS and CDR2 YFSETQ. CDR3 length: 13 amino acids. Trimming took 6 bases from V and 2 from J, leaving 11 bases between them. The CDR3 loop reads CASTDTTNYGYTF. CDR3 DNA: TGCGCCAGCACCGACACGACAAACTATGGCTACACCTTC.

The chain employs TRBV10-2 and TRBJ2-2, with 8 bases aligning to TRBD1. The CDR3 contains 13 residues. Trimming removed 8 bases from V and 7 bases from J; junction bases left unmatched: 6. Germline loops: CDR1 WSHSY, CDR2 SAAADI. CDR3: CASLGQAGGELFF. In DNA, the CDR3 is TGCGCCAGCCTGGGACAGGCGGGCGGGGAGCTGTTTTTT.

V usage is TRBV11-3 and J usage is TRBJ2-1, with D possibly TRBD2 on 7 matching bases. Germline V gene data show CDR1 as SGHNT and CDR2 as YENEEA. Trimming pared 2 bases from V and 7 bases from J, leaving 18 bases between. The CDR3 consists of 16 residues. CDR3 in amino acids: CASSLLATGGSNEQFF. DNA of the CDR3: TGTGCCAGCAGCTTATTGGCAACGGGGGGCTCAAATGAGCAGTTCTTC.

The rearrangement links TRBV12-3 or TRBV12-4 to TRBJ1-4, with unresolved D. The V gene lost 2 bases and the J gene lost 4 bases, with 5 bases spanning the gap. The CDR3 length is 13 residues. The chain's CDR3 is CASSLTNNEKLFF. The DNA for the CDR3 is TGTGCCAGCAGTTTAACTAATAATGAAAAACTGTTTTTT.

This chain connects TRBV20-1 to TRBJ2-1; D could derive from TRBD1 or TRBD2 (6 bases each). CDR1 is DFQATT and CDR2 is SNEGSKA in the germline V gene (reference sequence). CDR3 length: 11 residues. This CDR3 reads CSPRGGNEQFF. As DNA, the CDR3 is TGCAGCCCCAGGGGAGGAAATGAGCAGTTCTTC.

The chain couples TRBV2 to TRBJ1-5; D unclear. V dropped 6 bases and J dropped 6 bases, with 9 bases sitting between them. This CDR3 comprises 12 residues. Per germline, CDR1 SNHLY and CDR2 FYNNEI. As DNA, the CDR3 is TGTGCCAGCAGGGAACCTGGTCAGCCCCAGCATTTT. Amino acids: CASREPGQPQHF. Filled out from reference TRBV2 and TRBJ1-5, the complete variable domain reads EPEVTQTPSHQVTQMGQEVILRCVPISNHLYFYWYRQILGQKVEFLVSFYNNEISEKSEIFDDQFSVERPDGSNFTLKIRSTKLEDSAMYFCASREPGQPQHFGDGTRLSIL.

The genes are TRBV30 and TRBJ1-1; TRBD1 matches at 10 bases. Germline V gene data show CDR1 as GTSNPN and CDR2 as SVGIG (reference sequence). The CDR3 spans 15 residues. Unmatched junction bases numbered 8, after V lost 3 bases and J lost 4 bases. The CDR3 nucleotides read TGTGCCTGGAGATCAGCGGGACAGGGGCCCACTGAAGCTTTCTTT. Translated, it gives CAWRSAGQGPTEAFF.

This clone was seen a few times. The chain recombines TRBV10-3 with TRBJ1-1; 9 positions match TRBD1. The V segment lost 6 bases and the J segment 11 bases; nucleotides outside the gene matches: 16. Germline V gene sequence: CDR1 ENHRY, CDR2 SYGVKD. This CDR3 is 15 amino acids long. In nucleotides, the CDR3 is TGTGCCATCAGCGGCAGCGGGACAGGGACCTTGCGGGCTTTCTTT. Its protein is CAISGSGTGTLRAFF.

The V call is TRBV19, the J call TRBJ2-2; D is ambiguous. V shed 3 bases and J shed 1 base, with 6 bases lying between them. The CDR3 runs to 14 residues. The germline gives CDR1 LNHDA, CDR2 SQIVND (reference sequence). Written as DNA, the CDR3 is TGTGCCAGTAGTATTATGGGGAACACCGGGGAGCTGTTTTTT. Protein product: CASSIMGNTGELFF. The full variable domain, rest sourced from reference TRBV19 and TRBJ2-2, is DGGITQSPKYLFRKEGQNVTLSCEQNLNHDAMYWYRQDPGQGLRLIYYSQIVNDFQKGDIAEGYSVSREKKESFPLTVTSAQKNPTAFYLCASSIMGNTGELFFGEGSRLTVL.

The chain has TRBV4-1 and TRBJ1-2, with D possibly matching TRBD1 (6 bases). The CDR3 sequence is 15 residues long. V lost 3 bases, J lost 4 bases, and 15 bases lay in between. Germline V gene data show CDR1 as MGHRA and CDR2 as YSYEKL. The CDR3 loop is CASSHGNREGYGYTF. The CDR3 region has the DNA TGCGCCAGCAGCCATGGCAACAGGGAGGGCTATGGCTACACCTTC.

The V and J genes are TRBV7-8 and TRBJ2-7; 13 nucleotides agree with TRBD2. The CDR3 totals 15 residues. The V gene end was trimmed by 1 base and the J gene end by 6 bases; junction bases not matched to a gene: 3. Germline V gives CDR1 SGHVS, CDR2 FQNEAQ. CDR3 region: CASSLELAGGLEQYF. The DNA of the CDR3 is TGTGCCAGCAGCTTAGAACTAGCGGGGGGGCTCGAGCAGTACTTC.

The V and J genes are TRBV18 and TRBJ2-7, with 8 bases identical to TRBD1. The CDR3 is 16 amino acids. The germline gives CDR1 KGHSH, CDR2 LQKENI. With V trimmed by 3 bases and J by 3 bases, 10 bases remained unmatched. The CDR3 nucleotides read TGTGCCAGCTCACCCCCCGGACAGGGAGGTAACTACGAGCAGTACTTC. This encodes CASSPPGQGGNYEQYF.